This TCR beta chain comes out of a study of CD8 T cells in ankylosing spondylitis. Whole-study results and caveats: Matched synovial fluid from ankylosing spondylitis patients was reported to be enriched for disease-linked clones. Disease-associated clonotypes exhibited CD8+ identity and were relatively infrequent in peripheral blood.

The CDR3 is 15 residues long. The trim removed 7 bases at V and 2 bases at J, leaving 8 bases unmatched. The germline gives CDR1 MNHNS, CDR2 SASEGT. Comments on this clonotype: What it recognizes is unknown.

TCRdb independently ran MiXCR on the 5' RACE reads; one entry per CDR3 protein. The table lists approximately 46,000 distinct CDR3 sequences, 11% of them singletons, with 1.3% to 1.5% in the top ten. The chain couples TRBV6-1 to TRBJ2-3; TRBD1 matches at 8 bases. The TCR sequence derives from a male donor with ankylosing spondylitis or in good health (not recorded which). The specimen sequenced was blood, either unsorted or a sorted T cell fraction (not recorded which). The DNA of the CDR3 is TGTGCCAGCATCACCGGGACAGGAGACACAGATACGCAGTATTTT. This translates into CASITGTGDTDTQYF.